Below are 21 T cell receptor beta chains sequenced from a single sample in a study of blood T cell repertoires in COVID-19. Profiling relied on immunoSEQ multiplex PCR, and the TCRdb table lists in-frame clones only, not all of them. The sample gives 150,000 to 200,000 clones, around 85% of which show up once; 8.2% is in the top ten. Material: peripheral blood. These receptors all come from an older woman with acute or convalescent COVID-19.

The V and J genes are TRBV5-1 and TRBJ1-4; possible D gene TRBD1, 6 bases. The CDR3 is made up of 15 amino acids. The germline V gene encodes CDR1 SGHRS and CDR2 YFSETQ. V was shortened by 0 bases and J by 8 bases, with 14 bases between the two germline ends. For the CDR3, the DNA is TGCGCCAGCAGCTTGGGGGGGACATTCATCGAAAAACTGTTTTTT. This gives the protein CASSLGGTFIEKLFF.

The chain couples TRBV6-6 to TRBJ1-3; D gene unclear. Germline CDR1 reads MNHNY; CDR2 reads SVGAGI (reference sequence). V was trimmed by 2 bases and J by 2 bases, leaving 7 bases between them. This CDR3 has 14 residues. The CDR3 spells CASSYMLTGNTIYF. For the CDR3, the DNA is TGTGCCAGCAGTTACATGCTAACTGGAAACACCATATATTTT.

The V gene is TRBV6-2 or TRBV6-3, the J gene TRBJ1-1; the D gene is possibly TRBD1 (5 bases). V was shortened by 2 bases and J by 4 bases, with 8 bases between the two germline ends. Germline V gene lookup returns CDR1 MNHEY and CDR2 SVGEGT. The CDR3 loop spans 13 amino acids. The CDR3 DNA follows: TGTGCCAGCAGTTACGGGGGGGGCACTGAAGCTTTCTTT. Its translation: CASSYGGGTEAFF.

The genes are TRBV19 and TRBJ1-5; D may be TRBD1 (5 bases). The germline CDR1 and CDR2 sequences are LNHDA and SQIVND (reference sequence). CDR3 length equals 15 residues. Trimming removed 5 bases from V and 2 bases from J, with 13 bases in between. The CDR3 here is CASSGGTYGNQPQHF. The CDR3 bases are TGTGCCAGTAGTGGAGGGACGTACGGCAATCAGCCCCAGCATTTT.

The V gene is TRBV19, the J gene TRBJ2-1; TRBD2 matches at 11 bases. Germline CDR1 is LNHDA and CDR2 is SQIVND (reference sequence). The CDR3 consists of 14 residues. With V trimmed by 7 bases and J by 12 bases, 11 bases remained unmatched. CDR3: CASKSSGRAGGQFF. In DNA form, the CDR3 reads TGTGCCAGTAAGAGTAGCGGGAGGGCTGGTGGGCAGTTCTTC. The whole variable domain, remainder taken from reference TRBV19 and TRBJ2-1, is DGGITQSPKYLFRKEGQNVTLSCEQNLNHDAMYWYRQDPGQGLRLIYYSQIVNDFQKGDIAEGYSVSREKKESFPLTVTSAQKNPTAFYLCASKSSGRAGGQFFGPGTRLTVL.

The rearrangement uses TRBV7-2 and TRBJ1-1; D is ambiguous. V lost 5 bases and J 4 bases, leaving 14 bases between the germline ends. Germline V gene sequence: CDR1 SGHTA, CDR2 FQGNSA. The CDR3 spans 14 residues. CDR3 nucleotide sequence: TGTGCCAGCAGCCCCACGAGACATCTCACTGAAGCTTTCTTT. It yields the protein CASSPTRHLTEAFF. Using reference TRBV7-2 and TRBJ1-1 for the parts outside the CDR3, the full variable domain is GAGVSQSPSNKVTEKGKDVELRCDPISGHTALYWYRQSLGQGLEFLIYFQGNSAPDKSGLPSDRFSAERTGGSVSTLTIQRTQQEDSAVYLCASSPTRHLTEAFFGQGTRLTVV.

This sequence joins TRBV6-1 and TRBJ2-1, with TRBD2 matching over 14 bases. This CDR3 is built from 15 residues. J gave up 9 bases and V 3 bases, and 4 bases lay outside the gene matches. Germline values: CDR1 MNHNS, CDR2 SASEGT. The CDR3 region is CASSEGLAGVSEQFF. The CDR3 bases are TGTGCCAGCAGTGAGGGACTAGCGGGAGTAAGTGAGCAGTTCTTC.

On this clone itself: Other DNA variants within this sample encode the same CDR3. The chain joins TRBV24-1 to TRBJ2-1; TRBD2 matches at 8 bases. CDR1 is KGHDR and CDR2 is SFDVKD in the germline V gene. This CDR3 region has 16 residues. J lost 0 bases, V lost 2 bases, and 2 bases had no gene match. For the CDR3, the DNA is TGTGCCACCAGTGATTCCAGCGGGAGCTCCTACAATGAGCAGTTCTTC. Protein sequence: CATSDSSGSSYNEQFF.

In its sample, this clone was seen once. The chain couples TRBV18 to TRBJ1-5, with D possibly matching TRBD1 (5 bases). The CDR3 extends over 14 amino acids. From germline, CDR1 is KGHSH and CDR2 LQKENI. Trimming took off 2 bases at V and 4 bases at J, with 9 bases between the two ends. In DNA form, the CDR3 reads TGTGCCAGCTCACCATCCAGGGAAAATCAGCCCCAGCATTTT. This codes for CASSPSRENQPQHF.

The V gene is TRBV19, the J gene TRBJ2-6; D not certain. The CDR3 has 15 amino acids. Trimming took off 6 bases at V and 1 base at J, with 10 bases between the two ends. Germline V lookup: CDR1 LNHDA, CDR2 SQIVND (reference sequence). The CDR3 DNA follows: TGTGCCAGTAGCCAAAGCCCATCTGGGGCCAACGTCCTGACTTTC. Translated, it gives CASSQSPSGANVLTF.

The chain uses TRBV9 and TRBJ2-2, with D perhaps matching TRBD1 (5 bases). The germline gives CDR1 SGDLS, CDR2 YYNGEE. V was cut by 0 bases and J by 2 bases, with 8 bases left in between. The CDR3 is 15 amino acids. The CDR3 loop is CASSVGTYNTGELFF. The CDR3 coding sequence is TGTGCCAGCAGCGTAGGGACATACAACACCGGGGAGCTGTTTTTT.

This sequence joins TRBV9 and TRBJ2-1, with 9 nucleotides matching TRBD1. Germline V lookup: CDR1 SGDLS, CDR2 YYNGEE. The CDR3 has 15 amino acids. Unmatched junction bases numbered 3, after V lost 2 bases and J lost 3 bases. The CDR3 reads CASSVTGQGYNEQFF. CDR3 nucleotide sequence: TGTGCCAGCAGCGTCACGGGACAGGGCTACAATGAGCAGTTCTTC.

The gene calls are TRBV29-1 and TRBJ1-1; 9 bases map to TRBD1. CDR3 size: 12 residues. CDR1 SQVTM and CDR2 ANQGSEA come from the germline V gene. The ends lost 7 bases at V and 6 bases at J; junction bases unmatched: 6. The CDR3 nucleotides read TGCAGCGCTGGGGGGGACAGGGCTGAAGCTTTCTTT. As protein: CSAGGDRAEAFF.

This clone was observed a single time. The chain joins TRBV7-8 to TRBJ1-3; no reliable D call. V lost 5 bases and J lost 0, with 11 bases in between. Germline V gives CDR1 SGHVS, CDR2 FQNEAQ. This CDR3 has 15 amino acids. CDR3 residues: CASSLAQSSGNTIYF. For the CDR3, the DNA is TGTGCCAGCAGCCTCGCACAGAGCTCTGGAAACACCATATATTTT.

The chain has TRBV6-5 and TRBJ2-2; TRBD1 is a possible D gene (6 bases). The CDR3 is 14 residues long. The germline V gene encodes CDR1 MNHEY and CDR2 SVGAGI. The V end lost 6 bases, the J end lost 6 bases, and 14 bases lay between the germline ends. CDR3 in DNA: TGTGCCAGCAGACAGGGTGGTAGGCCCGGGGAGCTGTTTTTT. Encoded protein: CASRQGGRPGELFF.

The genes are TRBV3-1 (or the pseudogene TRBV3-2) and TRBJ2-1; 14 nucleotides agree with TRBD2. After removal of 4 bases from V and 4 bases from J, the junction contained 12 bases not matched to a gene. Germline loops: CDR1 LGHDT, CDR2 YNNKEL (reference sequence). This CDR3 has 19 amino acids. CDR3 amino acids: CASSPGTSGSALWYNEQFF. CDR3 nucleotides: TGTGCCAGCAGCCCAGGGACTAGCGGGAGCGCCCTCTGGTACAATGAGCAGTTCTTC.

The chain carries TRBV6-5 and TRBJ2-2, with D perhaps matching TRBD2 (6 bases). Germline loops: CDR1 MNHEY, CDR2 SVGAGI. The ends were cut back, 9 bases at V and 3 bases at J, with 11 bases in the middle. This CDR3 has 13 amino acids. The CDR3 region is CASQRVYTGELFF. Here the CDR3 DNA reads TGTGCCAGTCAGCGGGTTTACACCGGGGAGCTGTTTTTT.

This sequence joins TRBV15 and TRBJ2-7, with TRBD2 identical over 7 bases. CDR3 length: 17 residues. V lost 0 bases, J lost 5 bases, and 13 bases stayed unmatched. Germline V gene lookup returns CDR1 LNHNV and CDR2 YYDKDF (reference sequence). The CDR3 sequence is CATSREGLGGRGNEQYF. The CDR3 nucleotides read TGTGCCACCAGCAGAGAAGGATTGGGCGGGAGAGGCAACGAGCAGTACTTC.

The chain has TRBV28 and TRBJ1-6; TRBD1 is a possible D gene (6 bases). This CDR3 region has 16 residues. Germline V gives CDR1 MDHEN, CDR2 SYDVKM. V was clipped by 8 bases and J by 7 bases, with 21 bases between them. The CDR3 spells CASYRTQGLGNSPLHF. DNA of the CDR3: TGTGCCAGCTATAGGACTCAGGGGCTAGGGAATTCACCCCTCCACTTT.

The CDR3 DNA reads TGTGCCAGTAGTCCGCGGACTAGCGGGAGAGGCAATGAGCAGTTCTTC. It specifies CASSPRTSGRGNEQFF. The rearrangement links TRBV19 to TRBJ2-1; 13 bases line up with TRBD2. The CDR3 is 16 residues long. The germline V gene has CDR1 LNHDA and CDR2 SQIVND (reference sequence). Trimming removed 5 bases from V and 6 bases from J; junction bases left unmatched: 7.

This clone showed up just a few times. The chain has TRBV19 and TRBJ1-1; 8 bases match TRBD1. V shed 9 bases, J shed 4 bases, and the junction held 7 bases outside the gene matches. Germline-derived CDR1 and CDR2 are LNHDA and SQIVND (reference sequence). The CDR3 sequence is 13 residues long. DNA of the CDR3: TGTGCCAGCCAAGGACAGGGTATCACTGAAGCTTTCTTT. Translating it yields CASQGQGITEAFF.